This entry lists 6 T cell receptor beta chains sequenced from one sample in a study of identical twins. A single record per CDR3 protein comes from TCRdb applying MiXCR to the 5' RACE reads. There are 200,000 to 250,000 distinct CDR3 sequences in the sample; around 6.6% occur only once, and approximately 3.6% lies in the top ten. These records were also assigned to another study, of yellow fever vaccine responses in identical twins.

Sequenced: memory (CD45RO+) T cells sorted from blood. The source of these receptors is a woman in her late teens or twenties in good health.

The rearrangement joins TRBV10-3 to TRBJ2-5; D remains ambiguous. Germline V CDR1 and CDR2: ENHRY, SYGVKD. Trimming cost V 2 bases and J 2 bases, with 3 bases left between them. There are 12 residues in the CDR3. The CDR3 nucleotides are TGTGCCATCAGTGAGCCTCAAGAGACCCAGTACTTC. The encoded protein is CAISEPQETQYF.

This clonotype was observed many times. The CDR3 spells CASSQGWGEQYF. The CDR3 DNA reads TGTGCCAGCAGTCAGGGGTGGGGGGAGCAGTACTTC. The gene calls are TRBV6-5 and TRBJ2-7; maybe TRBD1 (6 bases). This CDR3 spans 12 amino acids. Trimming shortened V by 5 bases and J by 7 bases, and 12 bases separated the two germline ends. The germline gives CDR1 MNHEY, CDR2 SVGAGI.

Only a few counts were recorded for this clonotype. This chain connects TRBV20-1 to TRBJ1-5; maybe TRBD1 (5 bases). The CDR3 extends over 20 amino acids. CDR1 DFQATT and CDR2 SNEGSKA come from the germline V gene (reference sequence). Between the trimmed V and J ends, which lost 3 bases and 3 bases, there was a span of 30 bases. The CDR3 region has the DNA TGCAGTGCTAGTTTTGGCGGCCGGGAGTGGGGGAATTTTTTCAATCAGCCCCAGCATTTT. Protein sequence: CSASFGGREWGNFFNQPQHF.

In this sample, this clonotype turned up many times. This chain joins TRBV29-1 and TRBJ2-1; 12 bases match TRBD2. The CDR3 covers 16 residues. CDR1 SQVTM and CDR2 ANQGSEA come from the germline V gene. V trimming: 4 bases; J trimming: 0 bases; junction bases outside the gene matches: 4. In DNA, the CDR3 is TGCAGCGTTGGGACTAGCGGGATGAGCTCCTACAATGAGCAGTTCTTC. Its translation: CSVGTSGMSSYNEQFF.

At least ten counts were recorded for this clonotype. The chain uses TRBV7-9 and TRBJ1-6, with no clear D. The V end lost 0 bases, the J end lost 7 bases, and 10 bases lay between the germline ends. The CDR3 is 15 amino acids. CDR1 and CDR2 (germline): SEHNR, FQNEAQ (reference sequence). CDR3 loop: CASSLARSGNSPLHF. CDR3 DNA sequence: TGTGCCAGCAGCTTAGCAAGGTCTGGGAATTCACCCCTCCACTTT.

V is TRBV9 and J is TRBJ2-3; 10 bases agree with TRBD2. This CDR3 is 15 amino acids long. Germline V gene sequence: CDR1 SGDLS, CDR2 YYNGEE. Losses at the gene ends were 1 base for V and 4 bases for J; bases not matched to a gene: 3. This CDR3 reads CASSVTGLASDTQYF. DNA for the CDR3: TGTGCCAGCAGCGTAACGGGACTAGCGTCAGATACGCAGTATTTT.